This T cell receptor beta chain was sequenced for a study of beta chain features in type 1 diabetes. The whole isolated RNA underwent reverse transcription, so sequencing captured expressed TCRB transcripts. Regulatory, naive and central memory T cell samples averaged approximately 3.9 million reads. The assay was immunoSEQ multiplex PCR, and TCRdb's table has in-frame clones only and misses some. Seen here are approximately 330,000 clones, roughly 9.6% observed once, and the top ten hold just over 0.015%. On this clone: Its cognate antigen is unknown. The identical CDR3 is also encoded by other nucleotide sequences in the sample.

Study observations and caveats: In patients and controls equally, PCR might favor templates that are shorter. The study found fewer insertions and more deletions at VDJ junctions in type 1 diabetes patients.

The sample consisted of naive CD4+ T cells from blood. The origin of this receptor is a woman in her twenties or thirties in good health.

CDR3 bases: TGCAGCGTTCAGGGGAGCTATGGCTACACCTTC. Its translation: CSVQGSYGYTF. The chain employs TRBV29-1 and TRBJ1-2; a possible D gene is TRBD1 (6 bases). The CDR3 is 11 residues long. The germline gives CDR1 SQVTM, CDR2 ANQGSEA. Trimming pared 5 bases from V and 4 bases from J, leaving 8 bases between.